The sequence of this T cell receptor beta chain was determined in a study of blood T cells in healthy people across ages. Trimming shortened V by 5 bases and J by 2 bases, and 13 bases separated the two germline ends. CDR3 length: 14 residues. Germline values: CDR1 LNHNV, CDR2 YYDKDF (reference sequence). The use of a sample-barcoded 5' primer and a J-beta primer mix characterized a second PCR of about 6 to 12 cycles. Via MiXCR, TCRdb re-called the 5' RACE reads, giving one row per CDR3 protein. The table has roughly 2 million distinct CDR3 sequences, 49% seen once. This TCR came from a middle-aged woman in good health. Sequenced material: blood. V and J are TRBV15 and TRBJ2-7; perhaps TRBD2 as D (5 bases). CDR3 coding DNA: TGTGCCACCAGCGAGGGTTCGGACGCCTACGAGCAGTACTTC. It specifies CATSEGSDAYEQYF.